This TCR beta chain was found in a study of cytomegalovirus exposure and HLA in healthy donors. Comments on this clone: Its antigen is undetermined.

Findings and limits, study-wide: Previously analyzed data showed that most TCR beta V segments were productive at a frequency of about 90% or about 30%. The Asian-associated ancestry cluster reportedly had fewer N-insertions than the roughly 670-donor mean in a later analysis. V- and J-gene trimming of TCR beta was linked (in a later analysis) to a missense DCLRE1C variant.

Researchers ran the PCR with 60 Vbeta and 13 Jbeta primers. Clones were sequenced by immunoSEQ multiplex PCR, and TCRdb holds only the in-frame ones, with some missing. The sample records roughly 130,000 clones, 75% to 90% being singletons. V shed 4 bases and J shed 15 bases, with 16 bases lying between them. Germline V gives CDR1 GTSNPN, CDR2 SVGIG (reference sequence). The CDR3 is 11 residues long. This chain uses TRBV30 with TRBJ2-1; maybe TRBD2 (6 bases). Sequencing was done on a sample of PBMCs. This sequence originates from a man in his forties in good health and CMV-seronegative. The DNA for the CDR3 is TGTGCCTGGACCCCGGACTCGGGGGTGTTCTTC. This translates into CAWTPDSGVFF.